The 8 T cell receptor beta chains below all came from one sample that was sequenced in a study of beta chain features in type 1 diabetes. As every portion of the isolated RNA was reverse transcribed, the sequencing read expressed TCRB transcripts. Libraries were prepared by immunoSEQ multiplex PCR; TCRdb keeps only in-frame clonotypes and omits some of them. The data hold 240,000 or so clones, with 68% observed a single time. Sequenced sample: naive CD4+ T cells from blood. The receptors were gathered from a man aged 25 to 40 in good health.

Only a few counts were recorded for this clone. Here the CDR3 reads CAISGGEARLIGEQYF. In DNA form, the CDR3 reads TGTGCCATCAGTGGGGGAGAGGCCAGGCTGATTGGGGAGCAGTACTTC. J is TRBJ2-7 and V is TRBV10-3, with TRBD2 as a possible D gene (5 bases). In germline, CDR1 is ENHRY, CDR2 SYGVKD. V was cut by 4 bases and J by 7 bases, with 23 bases left in between. There are 16 residues in the CDR3.

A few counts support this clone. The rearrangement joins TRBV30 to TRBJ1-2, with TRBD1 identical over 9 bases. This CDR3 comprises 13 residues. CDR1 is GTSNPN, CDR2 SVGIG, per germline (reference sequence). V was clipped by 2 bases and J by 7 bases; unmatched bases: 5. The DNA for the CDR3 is TGTGCCTGGAGTAAGGGACAGGGTGGTGGCTACACCTTC. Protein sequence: CAWSKGQGGGYTF.

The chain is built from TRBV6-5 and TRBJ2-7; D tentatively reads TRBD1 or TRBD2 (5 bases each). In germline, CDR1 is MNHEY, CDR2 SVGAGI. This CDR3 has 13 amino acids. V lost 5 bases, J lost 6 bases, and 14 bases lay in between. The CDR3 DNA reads TGTGCCAGCAGTCGGGAAGGGGTGGGCGAGCAGTACTTC. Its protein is CASSREGVGEQYF.

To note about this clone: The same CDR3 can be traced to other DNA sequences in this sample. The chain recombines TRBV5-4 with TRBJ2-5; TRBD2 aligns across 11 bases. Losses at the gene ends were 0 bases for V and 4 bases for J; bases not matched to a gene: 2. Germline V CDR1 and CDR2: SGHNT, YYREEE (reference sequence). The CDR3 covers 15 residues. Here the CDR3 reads CASSLGLAGLETQYF. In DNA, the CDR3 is TGTGCCAGCAGCTTGGGACTAGCGGGGTTAGAGACCCAGTACTTC.

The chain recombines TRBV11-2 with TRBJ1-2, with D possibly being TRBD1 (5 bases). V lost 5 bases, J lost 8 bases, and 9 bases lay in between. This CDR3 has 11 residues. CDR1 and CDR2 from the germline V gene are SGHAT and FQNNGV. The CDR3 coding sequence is TGTGCCAGCAGCACTAGGGGCGGCTACACCTTC. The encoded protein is CASSTRGGYTF.

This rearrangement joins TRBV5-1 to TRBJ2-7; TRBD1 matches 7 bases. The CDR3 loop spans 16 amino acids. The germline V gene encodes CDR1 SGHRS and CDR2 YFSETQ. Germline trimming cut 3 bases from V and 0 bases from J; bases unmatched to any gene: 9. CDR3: CASSYQRTGSSYEQYF. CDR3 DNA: TGCGCCAGCAGCTACCAGAGGACAGGTAGCTCCTACGAGCAGTACTTC.

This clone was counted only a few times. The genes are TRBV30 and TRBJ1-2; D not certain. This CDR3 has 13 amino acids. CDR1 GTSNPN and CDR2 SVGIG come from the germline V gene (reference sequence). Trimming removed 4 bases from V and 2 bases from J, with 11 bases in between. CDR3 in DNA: TGTGCCTGGAAACCCCCGGCCAACTATGGCTACACCTTC. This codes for CAWKPPANYGYTF.

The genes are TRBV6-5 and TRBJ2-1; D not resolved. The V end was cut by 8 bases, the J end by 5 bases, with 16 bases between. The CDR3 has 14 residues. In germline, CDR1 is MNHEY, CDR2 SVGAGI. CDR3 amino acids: CASARDYLNNEQFF. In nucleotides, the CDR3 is TGTGCCAGCGCAAGGGATTACCTCAACAATGAGCAGTTCTTC.